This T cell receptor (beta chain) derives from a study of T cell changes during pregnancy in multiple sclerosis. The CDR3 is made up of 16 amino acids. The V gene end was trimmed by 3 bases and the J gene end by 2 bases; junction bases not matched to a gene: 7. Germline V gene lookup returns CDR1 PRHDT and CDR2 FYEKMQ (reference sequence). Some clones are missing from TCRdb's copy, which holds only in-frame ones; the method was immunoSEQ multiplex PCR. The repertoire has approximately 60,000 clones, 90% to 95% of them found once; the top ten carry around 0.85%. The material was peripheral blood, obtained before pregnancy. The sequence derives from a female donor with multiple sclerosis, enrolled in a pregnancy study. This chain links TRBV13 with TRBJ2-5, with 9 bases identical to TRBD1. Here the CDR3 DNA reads TGTGCCAGCAGCTTGGACCCGGGACAGGGTCAAGAGACCCAGTACTTC. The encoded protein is CASSLDPGQGQETQYF.